The clone carrying this T cell receptor beta chain occurred many times. The antigen is unknown. The CDR3 sequence is 15 residues long. V dropped 5 bases and J dropped 6; count of bases not matched to a gene: 9. The data stem from a study of T cells in Graves' hyperthyroidism and ophthalmopathy. Study-wide results and caveats: Among clonotypes expanded in thyroid above 0.001, most were also found in blood. The model made its ophthalmopathy prediction, and onset followed a median roughly 6.5 months later.

Using RNA transcripts as the source, TCR beta CDR3 regions were amplified. Carried out on the TCR CDR3, a first-round RT-PCR used the HTBI primer set. MiXCR was run by TCRdb on the multiplex PCR reads, yielding one entry per CDR3 protein. The sample includes 200,000 or so distinct CDR3 sequences, less than 20% of them seen just once. Each 10 ml fresh peripheral blood draw supplied the PBMCs. The receptor was isolated from a woman between 50 and 59 years old with Graves' hyperthyroidism. The sample was blood. The rearrangement links TRBV12-3 or TRBV12-4 to TRBJ2-1; 8 bases align to TRBD2. The CDR3 region is CASSPGGGRSNEQFF. The CDR3 nucleotides are TGTGCCAGCAGTCCAGGTGGCGGGAGGAGCAATGAGCAGTTCTTC.